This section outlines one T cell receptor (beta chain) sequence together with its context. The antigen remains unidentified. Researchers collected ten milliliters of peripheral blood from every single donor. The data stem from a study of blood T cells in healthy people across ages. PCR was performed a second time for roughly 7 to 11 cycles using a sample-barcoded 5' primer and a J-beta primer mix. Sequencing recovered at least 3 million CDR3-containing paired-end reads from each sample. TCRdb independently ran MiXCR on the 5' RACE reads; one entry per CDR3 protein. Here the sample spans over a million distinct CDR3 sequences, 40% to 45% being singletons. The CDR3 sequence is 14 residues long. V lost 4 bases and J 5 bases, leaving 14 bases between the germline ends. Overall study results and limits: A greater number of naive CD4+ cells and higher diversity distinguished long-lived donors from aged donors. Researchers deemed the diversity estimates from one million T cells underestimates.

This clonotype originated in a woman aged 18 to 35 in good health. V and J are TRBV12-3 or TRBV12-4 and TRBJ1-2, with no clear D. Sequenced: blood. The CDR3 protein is CASSSRRGSYGYTF. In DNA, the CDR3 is TGTGCCAGCAGTTCTCGGCGGGGTTCGTATGGCTACACCTTC.